Shown below are 18 T cell receptor beta chains from a single sample sequenced in a study of T cell clusters in autoimmune cytopenias. TRB was amplified by touch-down multiplex PCR, primer pools A and B combined. Each CDR3 protein gets one entry in TCRdb, which reprocessed the multiplex PCR reads and gives no DNA. Recorded for this sample: thousands of distinct CDR3 sequences. Each sample's input was 250 to 300 ng genomic DNA, 30,000 to 45,000 genome equivalents. Sequencing input: peripheral blood. These receptor sequences come from a human donor with an autoimmune cytopenia or autoimmune hepatitis (not recorded which).

The rearrangement links TRBV12-3 or TRBV12-4 to TRBJ2-3; TCRdb's D call, TRBD2, is unchecked because there is no DNA. This CDR3 has 17 residues. CDR3 amino acids: CASSPPTGPGGTDTQYF.

The chain joins TRBV27 to TRBJ2-2; lacking DNA, the TRBD1 call made by TCRdb goes unchecked. The CDR3 runs 14 residues. Germline values: CDR1 MNHEY, CDR2 SMNVEV (reference sequence). The CDR3 loop is CASSSGFSTGELFF.

The CDR3 sequence: CASSPRGTSGAYEQYF. The gene calls are TRBV18 and TRBJ2-7; absent DNA, TCRdb's TRBD2 call cannot be checked. Germline V gene sequence: CDR1 KGHSH, CDR2 LQKENI. This CDR3 comprises 16 residues.

The chain employs TRBV5-6 and TRBJ1-2; TCRdb selects TRBD1, and the lack of DNA leaves this call unchecked. The germline gives CDR1 SGHDT, CDR2 YYEEEE. The CDR3 runs 14 residues. CDR3 protein: CASSWGGGDDGYTF.

The rearrangement joins TRBV6-1 to TRBJ1-2; the TRBD1 assignment by TCRdb is unverifiable without DNA. CDR1 and CDR2 from the germline V gene are MNHNS and SASEGT. The CDR3 contains 16 residues. CDR3 protein: CASRYSGQVTNYGYTF.

The chain is built from TRBV5-1 and TRBJ2-1; TCRdb's D gene call, TRBD1, goes unchecked for lack of DNA. This CDR3 has 14 amino acids. Germline CDR1 and CDR2: SGHRS and YFSETQ. The CDR3 region is CASSRGRDHNEQFF.

The chain carries TRBV6-5 and TRBJ2-7; TCRdb calls TRBD2, which cannot be checked without DNA. Germline V lookup: CDR1 MNHEY, CDR2 SVGAGI. There are 14 residues in the CDR3. The CDR3 protein is CASSRKGLVFAQYF.

The chain is built from TRBV5-6 and TRBJ1-1. Germline V gene sequence: CDR1 SGHDT, CDR2 YYEEEE. The CDR3 is made up of 15 amino acids. The CDR3 protein is CASSLAVTAYTEAFF.

In terms of frequency, this clonotype is medium-sized (0.01 to 0.1%). The chain joins TRBV12-3 or TRBV12-4 to TRBJ2-5; no DNA is available, so the TRBD1 call from TCRdb remains unchecked. This CDR3 region has 12 residues. The chain's CDR3 is CASSRSGYAQYF.

This clonotype is deemed medium-sized by its frequency. The V gene is TRBV6-2 or TRBV6-3, the J gene TRBJ2-5. This CDR3 region has 12 residues. CDR1 MNHEY and CDR2 SVGEGT come from the germline V gene. The CDR3 here is CASSLVQETQYF.

This clonotype is classed as medium-sized by frequency. The chain recombines TRBV29-1 with TRBJ2-4; TCRdb's assignment of TRBD1 cannot be checked, as there is no DNA. The germline CDR1 and CDR2 sequences are SQVTM and ANQGSEA. This CDR3 has 15 amino acids. This chain's CDR3 is CSVEDHGAAKNIQYF. Full variable domain (rest looked up from reference TRBV29-1 and TRBJ2-4): SAVISQKPSRDICQRGTSLTIQCQVDSQVTMMFWYRQQPGQSLTLIATANQGSEATYESGFVIDKFPISRPNLTFSTLTVSNMSPEDSSIYLCSVEDHGAAKNIQYFGAGTRLSVL.

This rearrangement joins TRBV6-5 to TRBJ2-3; the D call from TCRdb, TRBD1, cannot be confirmed without DNA. The CDR3 is 14 amino acids. Per germline, CDR1 MNHEY and CDR2 SVGAGI. The CDR3 is CASSLPGGTDTQYF.

This clonotype is identified as medium-sized (0.01 to 0.1%) from frequency. This chain uses TRBV19 with TRBJ1-5; TCRdb selects TRBD1, and the lack of DNA leaves this call unchecked. The CDR3 consists of 14 residues. Germline V gene data show CDR1 as LNHDA and CDR2 as SQIVND (reference sequence). CDR3 sequence: CASSTRGRNQPQHF.

The chain joins TRBV10-3 to TRBJ1-1. CDR1 and CDR2 (germline): ENHRY, SYGVKD. This CDR3 is built from 13 residues. CDR3 residues: CAISERANTEAFF.

The chain links TRBV24-1 to TRBJ2-5; the TCRdb D gene call, TRBD1, has no DNA to confirm it. Germline values: CDR1 KGHDR, CDR2 SFDVKD. CDR3 length: 16 residues. CDR3 region: CATSVGNGAKGETQYF.

This rearrangement joins TRBV15 to TRBJ2-2; TCRdb picks TRBD1, but there is no DNA to check that call. Germline V gene sequence: CDR1 LNHNV, CDR2 YYDKDF (reference sequence). This CDR3 spans 18 amino acids. The CDR3 sequence is CATSRDVGGLWNTGELFF.

The rearrangement uses TRBV6-1 and TRBJ2-5; TCRdb returns TRBD1, unconfirmable since there is no DNA. CDR1 is MNHNS and CDR2 is SASEGT in the germline V gene. The CDR3 has 18 residues. The chain's CDR3 is CASTKNPQGAARTETQYF.

This clonotype is labeled medium-sized based on frequency. V gene TRBV29-1 combines with J gene TRBJ2-1; the D call of TRBD2 rests on TCRdb alone, since no DNA is present to check it. Germline V gene lookup returns CDR1 SQVTM and CDR2 ANQGSEA. This CDR3 comprises 12 residues. The chain's CDR3 is CSVEVAGDSRFF.